The 26 T cell receptor beta chains reported below all come from one sample, sequenced in a study of T cell responses to AZD1222 COVID-19 vaccine. The protocol was immunoSEQ multiplex PCR, while the TCRdb copy is restricted to in-frame clones and leaves out a portion. The sample includes nearly 110,000 clones, 89% of them seen just once. Source: peripheral blood, taken on day 0 of AZD1222 vaccination. These receptor sequences come from an adult in good health.

V is TRBV18 and J is TRBJ2-2, with D possibly being TRBD1 (6 bases). Germline values: CDR1 KGHSH, CDR2 LQKENI. The CDR3 sequence is 14 residues long. V lost 6 bases, J lost 0 bases, and 8 bases lay in between. The CDR3: CASSGTSNTGELFF. The CDR3 DNA reads as TGTGCCAGCTCCGGGACATCGAACACCGGGGAGCTGTTTTTT.

The chain has TRBV30 and TRBJ1-4; TRBD1 might be the D (5 bases). The V end was cut by 3 bases, the J end by 3 bases, with 14 bases between. This CDR3 region has 15 residues. Per germline, CDR1 GTSNPN and CDR2 SVGIG (reference sequence). This chain's CDR3 is CAWSRGLGANEKLFF. The CDR3 coding sequence is TGTGCCTGGAGCCGGGGACTAGGCGCTAATGAAAAACTGTTTTTT. Drawing the rest from reference TRBV30 and TRBJ1-4, the complete variable domain is SQTIHQWPATLVQPVGSPLSLECTVEGTSNPNLYWYRQAAGRGLQLLFYSVGIGQISSEVPQNLSASRPQDRQFILSSKKLLLSDSGFYLCAWSRGLGANEKLFFGSGTQLSVL.

The chain is built from TRBV30 and TRBJ2-7; 15 nucleotides agree with TRBD2. Unmatched junction bases numbered 6, after V lost 4 bases and J lost 5 bases. CDR3 size: 15 residues. Germline assignment: CDR1 GTSNPN and CDR2 SVGIG (reference sequence). The CDR3, as DNA: TGTGCCTGGACCTCTGGACTAGCGGGGGGGGACGAGCAGTACTTC. Its translation is CAWTSGLAGGDEQYF.

CDR3 coding DNA: TGTGCCAGCAGCTTAAACCCCTCCATGTCTGGAAACACCATATATTTT. Its translation: CASSLNPSMSGNTIYF. The chain carries TRBV7-6 and TRBJ1-3; D gene unclear. The germline gives CDR1 SGHVS, CDR2 FNYEAQ. The CDR3 covers 16 residues. V gave up 2 bases and J gave up 1 base, with 12 bases separating them.

The chain couples TRBV28 to TRBJ1-6; TRBD1 matches 8 bases. Germline CDR1 MDHEN, CDR2 SYDVKM. CDR3 length: 16 residues. V lost 3 bases to trimming and J lost 10 bases; unmatched junction nucleotides: 11. The CDR3 nucleotides are TGTGCCAGCAGTTTCGGGACAGGAGTTATCAGGTCACCCCTCCACTTT. Translating it yields CASSFGTGVIRSPLHF.

CDR3 sequence: CASRGDRGVRDRETQYF. The CDR3 nucleotides are TGTGCCAGTAGGGGGGACAGGGGCGTTCGGGACCGAGAGACCCAGTACTTC. The chain combines TRBV19 with TRBJ2-5, with TRBD1 identical over 10 bases. Germline CDR1 and CDR2: LNHDA and SQIVND (reference sequence). Trimming at V came to 6 bases and at J to 4 bases, leaving 14 bases not matched to a gene. The CDR3 covers 17 residues.

This clone was detected once. Relative to the germline gene, one junction end is altered; a read error may explain this. V is TRBV6-2 or TRBV6-3 and J is TRBJ1-4, with D uncertain. Germline values: CDR1 MNHEY, CDR2 SVGEGT. This CDR3 contains 12 residues. The CDR3 nucleotides read TGTGCCAGCAGTTACACTAAAGAAAAACTGTTTTTT. It codes for CASSYTKEKLFF.

J is TRBJ2-2 and V is TRBV4-3; 8 bases fit TRBD2. This CDR3 is built from 15 residues. Germline loops: CDR1 LGHNA, CDR2 YSLEER. The V gene end was trimmed by 1 base and the J gene end by 5 bases; junction bases not matched to a gene: 3. This CDR3 reads CASSQAASGTGELFF. In nucleotides, the CDR3 is TGCGCCAGCAGCCAAGCGGCTAGCGGGACCGGGGAGCTGTTTTTT.

The chain couples TRBV6-4 to TRBJ2-1, with a tentative D call TRBD1 (5 bases). The V gene lost 3 bases and the J gene lost 0 bases, with 18 bases spanning the gap. The germline V gene encodes CDR1 MRHNA and CDR2 SNTAGT. The CDR3 sequence is 18 residues long. CDR3 residues: CASSEARGAVSSYNEQFF. For the CDR3, the DNA is TGTGCCAGCAGTGAGGCTAGGGGTGCCGTTAGCTCCTACAATGAGCAGTTCTTC.

V gene TRBV28 combines with J gene TRBJ2-7; a weak D match, TRBD1 (6 bases). The germline V gene encodes CDR1 MDHEN and CDR2 SYDVKM. The ends were cut back, 3 bases at V and 1 base at J, with 19 bases in the middle. This CDR3 has 17 residues. The chain's CDR3 is CASSFVKGQSNSYEQYF. The CDR3 DNA reads TGTGCCAGCAGTTTCGTCAAGGGACAATCCAATTCCTACGAGCAGTACTTC. Supplemented by reference TRBV28 and TRBJ2-7, the full variable domain reads DVKVTQSSRYLVKRTGEKVFLECVQDMDHENMFWYRQDPGLGLRLIYFSYDVKMKEKGDIPEGYSVSREKKERFSLILESASTNQTSMYLCASSFVKGQSNSYEQYFGPGTRLTVT.

The genes are TRBV7-9 and TRBJ1-6; D uncertain. The CDR3 is 16 residues long. Deletions cut 4 bases from V and 6 bases from J, with 16 bases between. Germline V lookup: CDR1 SEHNR, CDR2 FQNEAQ (reference sequence). The CDR3 region is CASSYKGRGGNSPLHF. The CDR3, as DNA: TGTGCCAGCAGCTACAAAGGACGGGGAGGTAATTCACCCCTCCACTTT. Using reference TRBV7-9 and TRBJ1-6 for the parts outside the CDR3, the full variable domain is DTGVSQNPRHKITKRGQNVTFRCDPISEHNRLYWYRQTLGQGPEFLTYFQNEAQLEKSRLLSDRFSAERPKGSFSTLEIQRTEQGDSAMYLCASSYKGRGGNSPLHFGNGTRLTVT.

This chain uses TRBV19 with TRBJ1-2; D ambiguous. Germline V lookup: CDR1 LNHDA, CDR2 SQIVND (reference sequence). The CDR3 consists of 13 residues. V lost 7 bases and J 3 bases, leaving 12 bases between the germline ends. The CDR3 nucleotides are TGTGCCAGTACTTTGGTGGGGTACTATGGCTACACCTTC. Amino acids: CASTLVGYYGYTF.

This chain links TRBV3-1 (or the pseudogene TRBV3-2) with TRBJ1-2; possible D gene TRBD1, 6 bases. This CDR3 is built from 16 residues. CDR1 and CDR2 (germline): LGHDT, YNNKEL (reference sequence). The germline V and J ends were trimmed by 3 bases and 4 bases, with 18 bases remaining between them. The CDR3, as DNA: TGTGCCAGCAGCCACCGCGGAGGGGGGAATCGCTATGGCTACACCTTC. Encoded protein: CASSHRGGGNRYGYTF.

V usage is TRBV6-5 and J usage is TRBJ2-7; a possible D gene is TRBD1 (5 bases). This CDR3 spans 15 amino acids. Trimming pared 5 bases from V and 1 base from J, leaving 15 bases between. CDR1 and CDR2 (germline): MNHEY, SVGAGI. In nucleotides, the CDR3 is TGTGCCAGCAGTCCCAGACAGCGATCTTCCTACGAGCAGTACTTC. It codes for CASSPRQRSSYEQYF.

The gene calls are TRBV4-2 and TRBJ1-4; TRBD1 agrees at 9 bases. CDR1 and CDR2 (germline): LGHNA, YNFKEQ. The CDR3 runs 14 residues. The ends lost 8 bases at V and 5 bases at J; junction bases unmatched: 6. CDR3 region: CASGYGTGNEKLFF. Here the CDR3 DNA reads TGTGCCAGCGGTTACGGGACAGGGAATGAAAAACTGTTTTTT.

As concerns this clone: The same CDR3 also results from other DNA sequences found in this sample. This chain joins TRBV30 and TRBJ1-5; 7 bases are shared with TRBD1. Losses at the gene ends were 0 bases for V and 4 bases for J; bases not matched to a gene: 0. CDR1 and CDR2 from the germline V gene are GTSNPN and SVGIG (reference sequence). This CDR3 contains 13 residues. The CDR3 loop reads CAWSVQGNQPQHF. In DNA form, the CDR3 reads TGTGCCTGGAGTGTACAGGGGAATCAGCCCCAGCATTTT.

The chain joins TRBV29-1 to TRBJ1-1; the D is unclear. CDR3 size: 15 residues. V lost 1 base and J 3 bases, leaving 15 bases between the germline ends. Per germline, CDR1 SQVTM and CDR2 ANQGSEA. CDR3 region: CSVEVGAGFYTEAFF. The CDR3 nucleotides are TGCAGCGTTGAAGTCGGCGCTGGATTTTACACTGAAGCTTTCTTT.

The chain joins TRBV19 to TRBJ1-1; D is unresolved. V lost 0 bases and J 2 bases, leaving 13 bases between the germline ends. Germline V gives CDR1 LNHDA, CDR2 SQIVND (reference sequence). The CDR3 contains 16 residues. CDR3 DNA: TGTGCCAGTAGTATAGATCGGGAGGGTGAAAACACTGAAGCTTTCTTT. Protein product: CASSIDREGENTEAFF. The whole variable domain, filled in from reference TRBV19 and TRBJ1-1, reads DGGITQSPKYLFRKEGQNVTLSCEQNLNHDAMYWYRQDPGQGLRLIYYSQIVNDFQKGDIAEGYSVSREKKESFPLTVTSAQKNPTAFYLCASSIDREGENTEAFFGQGTRLTVV.

This sequence joins TRBV7-6 and TRBJ1-6; D call uncertain. This CDR3 contains 14 residues. Trimming stripped 5 bases from V and 9 bases from J, with 14 bases between. The germline V gene encodes CDR1 SGHVS and CDR2 FNYEAQ. The CDR3 spells CASSTRRPGSPLHF. The CDR3, as DNA: TGTGCCAGCAGCACCCGTCGGCCAGGTTCACCCCTCCACTTT.

This rearrangement joins TRBV27 to TRBJ2-2; perhaps TRBD2 as D (5 bases). Germline CDR1 MNHEY, CDR2 SMNVEV (reference sequence). The germline V and J ends were trimmed by 3 bases and 6 bases, with 11 bases remaining between them. The CDR3 totals 14 residues. Here the CDR3 DNA reads TGTGCCAGCAGTTTTTTCGGGGTCCCCGGGGAGCTGTTTTTT. Its protein product is CASSFFGVPGELFF.

This chain links TRBV7-2 with TRBJ2-1; 9 nucleotides match TRBD2. Germline values: CDR1 SGHTA, CDR2 FQGNSA. The CDR3 sequence is 16 residues long. The J segment lost 9 bases and the V segment lost 2 bases, leaving 11 bases of the junction unmatched. The CDR3: CASSLFLGLAGGEQFF. The CDR3 DNA is TGTGCCAGCAGCTTATTTTTGGGACTAGCAGGTGGTGAGCAGTTCTTC.

The gene calls are TRBV5-1 and TRBJ2-2, with no clear D. There are 15 residues in the CDR3. V was cut by 4 bases and J by 1 base, with 11 bases left in between. Germline loops: CDR1 SGHRS, CDR2 YFSETQ. The DNA for the CDR3 is TGCGCCAGCAGCCGAGGAAGCGAGAACACCGGGGAGCTGTTTTTT. The encoded protein is CASSRGSENTGELFF.

V is TRBV10-1 and J is TRBJ2-7; 8 bases fit TRBD1. The V gene end was trimmed by 10 bases and the J gene end by 3 bases; junction bases not matched to a gene: 20. Germline V gene data show CDR1 as WNHNN and CDR2 as SYGVQD (reference sequence). The CDR3 runs 17 residues. CDR3 in DNA: TGCGCCACCCCCATAGAGAGGCACAGGGGGGATTACTACGAGCAGTACTTC. Encoded protein: CATPIERHRGDYYEQYF.

The J gene is TRBJ2-3, the V gene TRBV11-3; TRBD2 agrees at 7 bases. Unmatched junction bases numbered 1, after V lost 5 bases and J lost 2 bases. The germline gives CDR1 SGHNT, CDR2 YENEEA. The length of the CDR3 is 13 residues. Here the CDR3 reads CASSGGDTDTQYF. In DNA, the CDR3 is TGTGCCAGCAGCGGGGGGGACACAGATACGCAGTATTTT.

The chain links TRBV15 to TRBJ2-7; weak D call: TRBD2 (6 bases). V lost 5 bases and J lost 0, with 14 bases in between. The CDR3 totals 15 residues. The germline V gene has CDR1 LNHNV and CDR2 YYDKDF (reference sequence). In DNA form, the CDR3 reads TGTGCCACCAGCGTCGGGGGTATCAGCTCCTACGAGCAGTACTTC. It specifies CATSVGGISSYEQYF. Together with reference TRBV15 and TRBJ2-7, the CDR3 gives the full variable domain: DAMVIQNPRYQVTQFGKPVTLSCSQTLNHNVMYWYQQKSSQAPKLLFHYYDKDFNNEADTPDNFQSRRPNTSFCFLDIRSPGLGDTAMYLCATSVGGISSYEQYFGPGTRLTVT.

This chain uses TRBV4-1 with TRBJ2-4; TRBD1 might be the D (5 bases). The CDR3 contains 21 residues. In germline, CDR1 is MGHRA, CDR2 YSYEKL. Deletions cut 1 base from V and 0 bases from J, with 25 bases between. The CDR3 sequence is CASSQGVVAGRQKLAKNIQYF. The CDR3 bases are TGCGCCAGCAGCCAAGGAGTCGTGGCAGGCCGACAGAAACTAGCCAAAAACATTCAGTACTTC.